One sample yielded the 26 T cell receptor beta chains listed below, sequenced in a study of T-cell memory formation after mild COVID-19. TCRdb recomputed calls from the 5' RACE reads with MiXCR, one row per CDR3 protein. The data show 120,000 to 150,000 distinct CDR3 sequences, roughly a fifth seen once. Input material: PBMCs or a T cell subset sorted from them (not recorded which). These receptors originate from an adult woman who had mild COVID-19 (a few samples of this study predate the infection). Cell type and time point are not known.

This clonotype was recorded once. The rearrangement uses TRBV24-1 and TRBJ1-5, with D tentatively TRBD1 (5 bases). This CDR3 is built from 13 residues. Looked up from germline, CDR1 is KGHDR and CDR2 is SFDVKD. The ends were cut back, 5 bases at V and 5 bases at J, with 9 bases in the middle. CDR3 protein: CATSAAGHQPQHF. The DNA for the CDR3 is TGTGCCACCAGTGCGGCAGGGCATCAGCCCCAGCATTTT.

The V call is TRBV7-9, the J call TRBJ1-2, with 9 positions matching TRBD1. J lost 4 bases, V lost 5 bases, and 8 bases had no gene match. The germline V gene encodes CDR1 SEHNR and CDR2 FQNEAQ (reference sequence). The CDR3 has 15 residues. The CDR3 loop reads CASSPMDRGLYGYTF. The DNA for the CDR3 is TGTGCCAGCAGCCCAATGGACAGGGGCCTCTATGGCTACACCTTC.

This clonotype was observed many times. The genes are TRBV7-2 and TRBJ2-5; possible D gene TRBD1, 5 bases. The CDR3 is 13 residues long. The ends were cut back, 5 bases at V and 1 base at J, with 8 bases in the middle. Germline assignment: CDR1 SGHTA and CDR2 FQGNSA. The CDR3 protein is CASSHDSQETQYF. The CDR3 DNA follows: TGTGCCAGCAGCCATGACAGCCAAGAGACCCAGTACTTC.

The table lists this clonotype with a few counts. The V and J genes are TRBV15 and TRBJ1-5; tentatively, D is TRBD1 (6 bases). CDR1 is LNHNV and CDR2 is YYDKDF in the germline V gene (reference sequence). The CDR3 spans 15 residues. V was cut by 4 bases and J by 7 bases, with 17 bases left in between. The CDR3 coding sequence is TGTGCCACCAGCAAGGAACAGGGTCTCGGGCAGCCCCAGCATTTT. Translation: CATSKEQGLGQPQHF.

The V and J genes are TRBV15 and TRBJ2-7; the D is unclear. The germline V gene encodes CDR1 LNHNV and CDR2 YYDKDF (reference sequence). Trimming left V 0 bases short and J 0 bases short, with 9 bases between. This CDR3 contains 15 residues. The DNA for the CDR3 is TGTGCCACCAGCAGAGATTTGGGTAGCTCCTACGAGCAGTACTTC. It codes for CATSRDLGSSYEQYF.

The chain employs TRBV25-1 and TRBJ2-2; either TRBD1 or TRBD2 may supply D (5 bases each). The CDR3 sequence is 15 residues long. Germline V lookup: CDR1 MGHDK, CDR2 SYGVNS. Trimming shortened V by 7 bases and J by 1 base, and 13 bases separated the two germline ends. The CDR3 protein is CASTGARGNTGELFF. The CDR3 DNA sequence: TGTGCCAGCACCGGGGCACGGGGGAACACCGGGGAGCTGTTTTTT.

This clonotype was seen a few times. The chain uses TRBV20-1 and TRBJ1-3; a weak D match, TRBD1 (5 bases). Germline assignment: CDR1 DFQATT and CDR2 SNEGSKA (reference sequence). This CDR3 comprises 11 residues. V lost 8 bases to trimming and J lost 7 bases, with 12 bases between them. The CDR3 DNA reads as TGCAGTACCCCTCGGGGGAACACCATATATTTT. This encodes CSTPRGNTIYF.

This clonotype has more than one count but fewer than ten. The chain recombines TRBV5-1 with TRBJ2-7; 8 bases agree with TRBD2. This CDR3 is built from 14 residues. Unmatched junction bases numbered 7, after V lost 4 bases and J lost 4 bases. CDR1 is SGHRS and CDR2 is YFSETQ in the germline V gene. The CDR3 loop is CASSILAGRYEQYF. DNA of the CDR3: TGCGCCAGCAGCATCCTAGCGGGCCGTTACGAGCAGTACTTC.

This clonotype was seen only a few times. V gene TRBV11-2 combines with J gene TRBJ2-1; D might be TRBD2 (6 bases). V was shortened by 5 bases and J by 3 bases, with 11 bases between the two germline ends. The CDR3 has 14 amino acids. Germline CDR1 SGHAT, CDR2 FQNNGV. DNA for the CDR3: TGTGCCAGCAGCCCGGAGGGGAACTACAATGAGCAGTTCTTC. Encoded protein: CASSPEGNYNEQFF.

This clonotype was seen a handful of times. The chain has TRBV18 and TRBJ1-1; TRBD1 is a possible D gene (5 bases). V dropped 2 bases and J dropped 1 base, with 14 bases sitting between them. The germline gives CDR1 KGHSH, CDR2 LQKENI. CDR3 length equals 16 residues. The chain's CDR3 is CASSPIQGVGNTEAFF. The CDR3 DNA reads as TGTGCCAGCTCACCAATCCAGGGTGTCGGGAACACTGAAGCTTTCTTT.

This clonotype has more than one count but fewer than ten. The chain links TRBV3-1 to TRBJ2-3; D uncertain. This CDR3 has 16 residues. V was cut by 2 bases and J by 4 bases, with 16 bases left in between. In germline, CDR1 is LGHDT, CDR2 YNNKEL (reference sequence). This CDR3 is CASSQRVSASPDTQYF. For the CDR3, the DNA is TGTGCCAGCAGCCAAAGGGTCAGCGCCTCCCCAGATACGCAGTATTTT.

The V call is TRBV19, the J call TRBJ2-7, with D perhaps assigned TRBD1 or TRBD2 (5 bases each). CDR1 and CDR2 (germline): LNHDA, SQIVND (reference sequence). Between the trimmed V and J ends, which lost 8 bases and 4 bases, there was a span of 21 bases. This CDR3 region has 15 residues. CDR3 region: CASSSPFTGPYEQYF. CDR3 coding DNA: TGTGCCAGTTCCAGCCCGTTCACGGGGCCATACGAGCAGTACTTC.

This chain uses TRBV20-1 with TRBJ2-1, with 7 bases lining up with TRBD2. V was clipped by 5 bases and J by 11 bases; unmatched bases: 9. CDR1 is DFQATT and CDR2 is SNEGSKA in the germline V gene (reference sequence). There are 12 residues in the CDR3. The CDR3, as DNA: TGCAGTGCTCTACGGACTAGGAACAAGCAGTTCTTC. Protein: CSALRTRNKQFF.

The chain uses TRBV2 and TRBJ2-7, with D possibly being TRBD1 (6 bases). The V gene's germline CDR1 is SNHLY and CDR2 FYNNEI. V was clipped by 3 bases and J by 3 bases, with 12 bases between them. The CDR3 sequence is 14 residues long. CDR3 coding DNA: TGTGCCAGCAGTGACCCTCGGGACAACTACGAGCAGTACTTC. Its protein is CASSDPRDNYEQYF.

This chain joins TRBV12-3 or TRBV12-4 and TRBJ2-5; D possibly corresponds to TRBD1 (6 bases). This CDR3 has 15 residues. Trimming shortened V by 4 bases and J by 3 bases, and 15 bases separated the two germline ends. The CDR3 region is CASSSTQGRKETQYF. DNA for the CDR3: TGTGCCAGCAGTTCTACACAGGGAAGAAAAGAGACCCAGTACTTC.

CDR3 sequence (DNA): TGTGCCAGCAGTTTGCACGGGGACAGCTACGAGCAGTACTTC. This gives the protein CASSLHGDSYEQYF. The chain joins TRBV27 to TRBJ2-7; 7 bases match TRBD1. Germline V gene data show CDR1 as MNHEY and CDR2 as SMNVEV (reference sequence). The CDR3 loop spans 14 amino acids. Trimming at V came to 3 bases and at J to 3 bases, leaving 5 bases not matched to a gene.

This clonotype showed up just a few times. This CDR3 reads CSAPQGSGQPQHF. CDR3 nucleotide sequence: TGCAGTGCCCCCCAGGGGAGCGGGCAGCCCCAGCATTTT. V is TRBV20-1 and J is TRBJ1-5; tentatively, D is TRBD1 (6 bases). The CDR3 has 13 residues. V was pared by 6 bases and J by 7 bases, with 16 bases between. CDR1 is DFQATT and CDR2 is SNEGSKA in the germline V gene (reference sequence).

The V and J genes are TRBV6-1 and TRBJ2-1; the D gene is possibly TRBD2 (6 bases). This CDR3 spans 13 amino acids. Trimming stripped 2 bases from V and 10 bases from J, with 12 bases between. The germline CDR1 and CDR2 sequences are MNHNS and SASEGT. CDR3: CASSELGRTEQFF. The CDR3 bases are TGTGCCAGCAGTGAATTAGGGAGGACAGAGCAGTTCTTC.

The V gene is TRBV7-9, the J gene TRBJ2-3; D gene ambiguous. Trimming removed 0 bases from V and 6 bases from J, with 4 bases in between. The CDR3 covers 12 residues. Germline V gene sequence: CDR1 SEHNR, CDR2 FQNEAQ (reference sequence). The CDR3 nucleotides are TGTGCCAGCAGCTTAGCTCAGGATACGCAGTATTTT. It translates to CASSLAQDTQYF.

This clonotype occurred a few times. This chain joins TRBV2 and TRBJ2-5; 9 bases map to TRBD2. The V gene's germline CDR1 is SNHLY and CDR2 FYNNEI. The CDR3 is 14 residues long. J was trimmed by 2 bases and V by 9 bases; bases with no gene match: 7. CDR3 protein: CASTTSGPQETQYF. For the CDR3, the DNA is TGTGCCAGTACGACTAGCGGACCGCAAGAGACCCAGTACTTC.

In this sample, this clonotype turned up a few times. The chain is built from TRBV19 and TRBJ2-7; 10 bases map to TRBD2. Losses at the gene ends were 0 bases for V and 3 bases for J; bases not matched to a gene: 8. Germline CDR1 LNHDA, CDR2 SQIVND (reference sequence). There are 17 residues in the CDR3. CDR3 amino acids: CASSIDRRAGGGYEQYF. CDR3 DNA sequence: TGTGCCAGTAGTATAGATCGAAGAGCGGGAGGGGGCTACGAGCAGTACTTC. Based on the CDR3 plus reference TRBV19 and TRBJ2-7, the full variable domain is DGGITQSPKYLFRKEGQNVTLSCEQNLNHDAMYWYRQDPGQGLRLIYYSQIVNDFQKGDIAEGYSVSREKKESFPLTVTSAQKNPTAFYLCASSIDRRAGGGYEQYFGPGTRLTVT.

The chain has TRBV5-1 and TRBJ1-2; 10 positions agree with TRBD1. The CDR3 extends over 14 amino acids. Trimming cost V 4 bases and J 4 bases; bases outside gene matches: 4. In germline, CDR1 is SGHRS, CDR2 YFSETQ. The CDR3 bases are TGCGCCAGCAGCGTCGGACAGGGGGGCTATGGCTACACCTTC. Translated: CASSVGQGGYGYTF.

CDR3 sequence (DNA): TGCAGTTGCGGACAGGGGGCGCCTGGGGCCAACGTCCTGACTTTC. Amino acids: CSCGQGAPGANVLTF. V usage is TRBV20-1 and J usage is TRBJ2-6, with TRBD1 identical over 11 bases. Germline CDR1 is DFQATT and CDR2 is SNEGSKA (reference sequence). V shed 8 bases, J shed 2 bases, and the junction held 5 bases outside the gene matches. CDR3 size: 15 residues.

The chain joins TRBV12-3 or TRBV12-4 to TRBJ2-1, with TRBD1 matching 7 bases. This CDR3 is 14 amino acids long. Germline trimming cut 7 bases from V and 1 base from J; bases unmatched to any gene: 4. The CDR3 DNA follows: TGTGCCAGCACCGAGACAGGGTCCTACAATGAGCAGTTCTTC. Encoded protein: CASTETGSYNEQFF.

This clonotype came up a few times. CDR3 coding DNA: TGTGCCAGCAGCAGAGAAGGGACAGGAGCCTACAATGAGCAGTTCTTC. The encoded protein is CASSREGTGAYNEQFF. V usage is TRBV3-1 and J usage is TRBJ2-1; TRBD1 aligns across 8 bases. CDR3 length: 16 amino acids. The trim removed 5 bases at V and 2 bases at J, leaving 8 bases unmatched. Germline V CDR1 and CDR2: LGHDT, YNNKEL (reference sequence).

This chain connects TRBV27 to TRBJ1-2; tentatively, D is TRBD1 (5 bases). The germline CDR1 and CDR2 sequences are MNHEY and SMNVEV (reference sequence). The CDR3 length is 14 residues. V was pared by 0 bases and J by 4 bases, with 9 bases between. CDR3 sequence (DNA): TGTGCCAGCAGTTTATCGTGGGACTCCTATGGCTACACCTTC. It codes for CASSLSWDSYGYTF.